The 3 T cell receptor beta chains given below trace back to one sample, sequenced in a study of regulatory T cells in long-lasting Graves disease. Specified time point: newly diagnosed GD, antithyroid drugs for less than 3 months. Isolated PBMC RNA provided the starting material for the TCR library. Library construction for TCR beta used iRepertoire HTBI primers and Arm-PCR of CDR3 regions. MiXCR, run by TCRdb on the multiplex PCR reads, gives a single entry per CDR3 protein. The repertoire holds about 200,000 distinct CDR3 sequences, with approximately 20% as singletons. The sequences come from peripheral blood mononuclear cells (PBMCs), collected at new diagnosis, from a patient treated with antithyroid drugs. These receptors were obtained from a female donor with Graves disease.

This clonotype was counted many times. The chain joins TRBV18 to TRBJ2-2, with D possibly called TRBD1 or TRBD2 (5 bases each). The germline V gene encodes CDR1 KGHSH and CDR2 LQKENI. The CDR3 is 15 amino acids. V gave up 0 bases and J gave up 6 bases, with 11 bases separating them. The CDR3: CASSPPGDGAGELFF. The CDR3 nucleotides read TGTGCCAGCTCACCACCAGGGGACGGCGCCGGGGAGCTGTTTTTT.

This clonotype occurred many times. The rearrangement links TRBV6-4 to TRBJ2-2, with TRBD1 as a possible D gene (5 bases). The V and J ends lost 0 bases and 4 bases respectively, with 6 bases between them. CDR3 size: 14 residues. CDR1 is MRHNA and CDR2 is SNTAGT in the germline V gene. CDR3 in amino acids: CASSDSRATGELFF. As DNA, the CDR3 is TGTGCCAGCAGTGACTCCAGGGCCACCGGGGAGCTGTTTTTT.

This clonotype has at least ten counts. The gene calls are TRBV2 and TRBJ2-1; TRBD2 matches at 15 bases. Looked up from germline, CDR1 is SNHLY and CDR2 is FYNNEI. V shed 5 bases, J shed 10 bases, and the junction held 9 bases outside the gene matches. The CDR3 is made up of 16 amino acids. Here the CDR3 reads CASSPGLAGGGIEQFF. In DNA, the CDR3 is TGTGCCAGCAGTCCAGGACTAGCGGGAGGGGGTATAGAGCAGTTCTTC.